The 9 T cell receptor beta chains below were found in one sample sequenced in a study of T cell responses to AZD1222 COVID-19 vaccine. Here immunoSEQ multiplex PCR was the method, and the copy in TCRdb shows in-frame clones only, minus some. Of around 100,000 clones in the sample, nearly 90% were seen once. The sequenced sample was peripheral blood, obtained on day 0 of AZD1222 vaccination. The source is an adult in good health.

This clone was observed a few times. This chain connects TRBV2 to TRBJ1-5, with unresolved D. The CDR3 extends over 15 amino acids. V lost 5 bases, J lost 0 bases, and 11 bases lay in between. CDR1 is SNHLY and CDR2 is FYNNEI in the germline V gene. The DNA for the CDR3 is TGTGCCAGCAGTCGAAGGCCGGATAGCAATCAGCCCCAGCATTTT. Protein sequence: CASSRRPDSNQPQHF.

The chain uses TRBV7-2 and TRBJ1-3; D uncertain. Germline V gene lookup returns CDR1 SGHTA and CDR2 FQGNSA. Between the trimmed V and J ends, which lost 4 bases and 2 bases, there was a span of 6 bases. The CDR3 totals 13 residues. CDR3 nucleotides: TGTGCCAGCAGCTCAAGAGCTGGAAACACCATATATTTT. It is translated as CASSSRAGNTIYF. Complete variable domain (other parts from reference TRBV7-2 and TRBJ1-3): GAGVSQSPSNKVTEKGKDVELRCDPISGHTALYWYRQSLGQGLEFLIYFQGNSAPDKSGLPSDRFSAERTGGSVSTLTIQRTQQEDSAVYLCASSSRAGNTIYFGEGSWLTVV.

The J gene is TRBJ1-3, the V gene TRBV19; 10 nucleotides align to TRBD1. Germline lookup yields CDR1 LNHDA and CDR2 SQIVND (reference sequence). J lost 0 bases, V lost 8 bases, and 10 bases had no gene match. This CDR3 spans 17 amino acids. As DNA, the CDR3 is TGTGCCAGTCTAAAGGGGACAGGGGCTTTCTCTGGAAACACCATATATTTT. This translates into CASLKGTGAFSGNTIYF.

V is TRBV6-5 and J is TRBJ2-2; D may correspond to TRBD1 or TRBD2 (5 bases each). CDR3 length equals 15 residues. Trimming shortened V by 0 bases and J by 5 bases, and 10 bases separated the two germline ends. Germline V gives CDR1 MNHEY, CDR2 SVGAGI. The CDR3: CASSYSGGTTGELFF. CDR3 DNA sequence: TGTGCCAGCAGTTACTCTGGGGGAACAACCGGGGAGCTGTTTTTT.

CDR3 sequence reads: CASSLGTTWGGYTF. CDR3 DNA sequence: TGTGCCAGCAGCCTGGGGACGACCTGGGGTGGCTACACCTTC. The chain employs TRBV7-9 and TRBJ1-2, with a tentative D call TRBD1 (5 bases). CDR1 SEHNR and CDR2 FQNEAQ come from the germline V gene (reference sequence). The CDR3 spans 14 residues. V was cut by 5 bases and J by 7 bases, with 17 bases left in between. The full variable domain, rest sourced from reference TRBV7-9 and TRBJ1-2, is DTGVSQNPRHKITKRGQNVTFRCDPISEHNRLYWYRQTLGQGPEFLTYFQNEAQLEKSRLLSDRFSAERPKGSFSTLEIQRTEQGDSAMYLCASSLGTTWGGYTFGSGTRLTVV.

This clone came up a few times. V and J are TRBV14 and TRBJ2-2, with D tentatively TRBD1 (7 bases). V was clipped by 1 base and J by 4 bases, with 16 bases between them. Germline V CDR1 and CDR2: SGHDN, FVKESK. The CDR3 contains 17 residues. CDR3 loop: CASSQAAGTDPTGELFF. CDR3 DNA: TGTGCCAGCAGCCAAGCCGCGGGGACAGATCCCACCGGGGAGCTGTTTTTT.

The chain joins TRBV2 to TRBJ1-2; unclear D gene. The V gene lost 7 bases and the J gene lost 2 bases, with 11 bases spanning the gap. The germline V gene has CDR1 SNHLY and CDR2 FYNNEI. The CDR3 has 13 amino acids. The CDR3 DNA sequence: TGTGCCAGCAACCCCCTGGGGAACTATGGCTACACCTTC. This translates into CASNPLGNYGYTF.

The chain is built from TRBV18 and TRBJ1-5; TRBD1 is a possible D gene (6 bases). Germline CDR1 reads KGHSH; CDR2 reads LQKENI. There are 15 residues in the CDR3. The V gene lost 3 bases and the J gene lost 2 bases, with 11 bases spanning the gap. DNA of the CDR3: TGTGCCAGCTCACCTCTGGACAGCGGCAATCAGCCCCAGCATTTT. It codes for CASSPLDSGNQPQHF.

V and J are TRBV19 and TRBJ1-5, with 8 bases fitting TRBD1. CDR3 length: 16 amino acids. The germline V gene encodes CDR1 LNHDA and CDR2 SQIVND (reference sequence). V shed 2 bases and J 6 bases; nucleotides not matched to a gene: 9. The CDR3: CASSITGTGISQPQHF. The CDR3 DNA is TGTGCCAGTAGTATAACTGGGACAGGTATATCTCAGCCCCAGCATTTT.